A selection of T cell receptor beta chains follows, all from one sample in a study of post-analysis software for immune sequencing data. TCRdb redid the calling of the PCR reads with MiXCR, one entry per CDR3 protein. The repertoire has about 200,000 distinct CDR3 sequences, approximately 28% of them found once; the top ten carry nearly 3.5%. The sample was blood. The receptor set was obtained from a girl aged 2-17 years with multiple sclerosis. Both conserved end residues are part of each CDR3. A D gene is named only where the DNA matches it firmly. Expanded clones get a size class; other rows say once, few or many, or leave the size out.

.	many	TRBV7-2	TRBJ2-5	TGTGCCAGCAGCTTAGGTGGATGGGGGGAGAGAGAGACCCAGTACTTC	CASSLGGWGERETQYF
.	many	TRBV10-3	TRBJ2-7	TGTGCCATCAGTGAGAGATCCTACGAGCAGTACTTC	CAISERSYEQYF
TRBD1	many	TRBV12-3/TRBV12-4	TRBJ1-6	TGTGCCAGCAGTAAGACAGGGGCGAATTCACCCCTCCACTTT	CASSKTGANSPLHF
TRBD1	many	TRBV29-1	TRBJ2-5	TGCAGCGTTGAAGGGGACAGGGCTTCACGAGAGACCCAGTACTTC	CSVEGDRASRETQYF
.	.	TRBV6-5	TRBJ1-1	TGTGCCAGCAGTTACTCGCGAGCCCCAGGGGTGGACACTGAAGCTTTCTTT	CASSYSRAPGVDTEAFF
TRBD1	many	TRBV7-7	TRBJ2-7	TGTGCCAGCAGCCCCCAACAGGGGTACGAGCAGTACTTC	CASSPQQGYEQYF
.	.	TRBV20-1	TRBJ1-5	TGCAGTGCTAGACAGGGCGGGGGGCTAAGCAATCAGCCCCAGCATTTT	CSARQGGGLSNQPQHF
.	.	TRBV28	TRBJ1-5	TGTGCCAGCAGAGAATGGGGGGCCGACAATCAGCCCCAGCATTTT	CASREWGADNQPQHF
.	.	TRBV20-1	TRBJ1-1	TGCAGTGCAACTTCGGGGTTCACTGAAGCTTTCTTT	CSATSGFTEAFF
.	.	TRBV30	TRBJ1-2	TGTGCCTGGAGTGCTGCTAACTATGGCTACACCTTC	CAWSAANYGYTF
TRBD1	.	TRBV5-5	TRBJ2-7	TGTTCCAGCAGCTCCCGGACAGGGGGCTCCTACGAGCAGTACTTC	CSSSSRTGGSYEQYF
.	many	TRBV6-5	TRBJ2-3	TGTGCCAGCAGTTACTCGGGGGTTCTTTTAGATACGCAGTATTTT	CASSYSGVLLDTQYF
.	many	TRBV6-6	TRBJ2-6	TGTGCCAGCCTGATTAACTCTGGGGCCAACGTCCTGACTTTC	CASLINSGANVLTF
.	few	TRBV28	TRBJ2-6	TGTGCCAGCTCTTGGGCGTGGCGGGACTCTGGGGCCAACGTCCTGACTTTC	CASSWAWRDSGANVLTF
.	few	TRBV7-9	TRBJ2-1	TGTGCCAGCAGCTTAGTGGTGGGCTACAATGAGCAGTTCTTC	CASSLVVGYNEQFF
TRBD2	few	TRBV2	TRBJ2-7	TGTGCCAGCAGTTTTGGTCTTGCTTGGGAGGGGAGAGAAGGAAAGTACTTC	CASSFGLAWEGREGKYF
TRBD2	many	TRBV12-3/TRBV12-4	TRBJ2-1	TGTGCCAGCAGTTTGTCCAGCGGGGCCTACAATGAGCAGTTCTTC	CASSLSSGAYNEQFF
TRBD1	few	TRBV7-2	TRBJ2-1	TGTGCCAGCAGCGAGGGACAGGGCCCTAATGAGCAGTTCTTC	CASSEGQGPNEQFF
TRBD2	.	TRBV19	TRBJ2-1	TGTGCCAGTAGTGGCGGGGGGGGGCCCCTTCGGGAGCAGTTCTTC	CASSGGGGPLREQFF
.	.	TRBV12-5	TRBJ1-1	TGTGCTAGTGGAACCTTGAACACTGAAGCTTTCTTT	CASGTLNTEAFF
.	.	TRBV4-1	TRBJ1-1	TGCGCCAGCAGCCAAAGAATGAACACTGAAGCTTTCTTT	CASSQRMNTEAFF
.	many	TRBV11-2	TRBJ1-1	TGTGCCAGCAGCTTAGCCCTGGGGGCAGGGACTGAAGCTTTCTTT	CASSLALGAGTEAFF
.	.	TRBV30	TRBJ1-1	TGTGCCTGGACCCCGCTTCCGGGGATGAACACTGAAGCTTTCTTT	CAWTPLPGMNTEAFF
.	.	TRBV18	TRBJ1-1	TGTGCCAGCTCACAAACAACAGGGAACACTGAAGCTTTCTTT	CASSQTTGNTEAFF
.	.	TRBV30	TRBJ2-7	TGTGCCTGGAGGGATTTAACCTACGAGCAGTACTTC	CAWRDLTYEQYF
.	many	TRBV7-3	TRBJ1-1	TGTGCCAGCAGCTTACGGGGATCCACTGAAGCTTTCTTT	CASSLRGSTEAFF
.	many	TRBV29-1	TRBJ2-5	TGCAGCGTTGAAGAGTCACGGGAAGAGACCCAGTACTTC	CSVEESREETQYF
TRBD2	.	TRBV20-1	TRBJ2-1	TGCAGTGCTAGAGACAGACTAGCGGGGCACAATGAGCAGTTCTTC	CSARDRLAGHNEQFF
TRBD1	few	TRBV20-1	TRBJ1-1	TGCAGTGCTGGGGACAGCAGGCTACCGAACACTGAAGCTTTCTTT	CSAGDSRLPNTEAFF
TRBD1	.	TRBV5-5	TRBJ2-7	TGTGCCAGCAGCCGAACCGCGGACAGGGTGGACGAGCAGTACTTC	CASSRTADRVDEQYF
.	many	TRBV12-3/TRBV12-4	TRBJ2-3	TGTGCCAGCAGTTCGCGGCGCACAGATACGCAGTATTTT	CASSSRRTDTQYF
.	.	TRBV10-3	TRBJ2-7	TGTGCCATCAGGACCGGGGGAGTATCCTACGAGCAGTACTTC	CAIRTGGVSYEQYF
.	few	TRBV6-1	TRBJ1-6	TGTGCCAGCAGAACCAGGACAGATAATTCACCCCCCCACTTT	CASRTRTDNSPPHF
TRBD2	many	TRBV12-3/TRBV12-4	TRBJ2-7	TGTGCCAGCAGTTTACGCCTAGCGGGATCCTACGAGCAGTACTTC	CASSLRLAGSYEQYF
TRBD1	.	TRBV12-3/TRBV12-4	TRBJ2-7	TGTGCCAGCAGTTTAGGTAGGGGGCGCCTTTACGAGCAGTACTTC	CASSLGRGRLYEQYF
TRBD1	many	TRBV12-3/TRBV12-4	TRBJ1-2	TGTGCCAGCAGCCGGTACGACAGGGGATATGGCTACACCTTC	CASSRYDRGYGYTF
TRBD1	many	TRBV5-1	TRBJ2-7	TGCGCCATCGCCCAGGGGGACAGGGGCACCTACGAGCAGTACTTC	CAIAQGDRGTYEQYF
.	few	TRBV2	TRBJ2-7	TGTGCCAGCAGTGAAGCGCGCCAGTACGAGCAGTACTTC	CASSEARQYEQYF
TRBD2	many	TRBV7-6	TRBJ2-4	TGTGCCAGCAGCCCGACCGGGGGCGGGAGGGAAAACATTCAGTACTTC	CASSPTGGGRENIQYF
.	few	TRBV7-9	TRBJ1-1	TGTGCCAGCAGCCCTTCTACAGGGCGCGGGGCTTTCTTT	CASSPSTGRGAFF
.	many	TRBV3-1	TRBJ2-7	TGTGCCAGCAGCCAAGATGATCGGAGCTCCTACGAGCAGTACTTC	CASSQDDRSSYEQYF
.	many	TRBV5-1	TRBJ2-1	TGCGCCAGCACCTTCAGGCTAGCGTCCTACAATGAGCAGTTCTTC	CASTFRLASYNEQFF
.	many	TRBV24-1	TRBJ2-3	TGTGCCACCAGTGATTTGCCCAAGCCGGATACGCAGTATTTT	CATSDLPKPDTQYF
.	many	TRBV5-5	TRBJ2-3	TGTGCCAGCAGCCAAACGAACAGGGATCCCTATACGCAGTATTTT	CASSQTNRDPYTQYF
.	few	TRBV20-1	TRBJ1-4	TGCAGTGCTAGTGACATGGAGGGGTATGAAAAACTGTTTTTT	CSASDMEGYEKLFF